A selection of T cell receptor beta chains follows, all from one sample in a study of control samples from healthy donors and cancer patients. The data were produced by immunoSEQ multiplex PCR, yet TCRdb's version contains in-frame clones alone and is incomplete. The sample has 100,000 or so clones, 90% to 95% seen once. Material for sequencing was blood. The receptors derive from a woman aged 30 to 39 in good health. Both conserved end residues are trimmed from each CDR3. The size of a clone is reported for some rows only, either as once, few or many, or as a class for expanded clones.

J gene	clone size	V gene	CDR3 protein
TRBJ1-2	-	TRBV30	AWSATGYGGGYT
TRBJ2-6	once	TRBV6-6	ASSRFRRGGSSGANVLT
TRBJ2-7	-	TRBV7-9	ASSLGGLAYEQY
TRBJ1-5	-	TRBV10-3	AISLGFQQPQH
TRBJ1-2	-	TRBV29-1	SVGQANYGYT
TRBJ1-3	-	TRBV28	ASSYAGLRNTIY
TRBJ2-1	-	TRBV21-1	ASSKVEARDPHYNEQF
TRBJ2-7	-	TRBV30	AWSVIGRGRAYEQY
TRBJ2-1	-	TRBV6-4	ASSNLPSGGAYNEQF
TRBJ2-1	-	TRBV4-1	ASSQLAGGFNEDNEQF
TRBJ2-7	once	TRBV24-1	ATSAPDRGHYEQY
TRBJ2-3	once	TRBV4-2	ASSQQETSSTDTQY
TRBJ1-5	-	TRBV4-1	ASSQPGQGGYQPQH
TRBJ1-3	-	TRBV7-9	ASSLDRGSGNTIY
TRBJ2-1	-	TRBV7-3	ASSLRPSLGGGAAEQF
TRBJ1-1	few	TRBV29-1	SVGDRVRGIEAF
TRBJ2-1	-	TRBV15	ATSRGHGGGQF
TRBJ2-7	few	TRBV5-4	ASSPETQSYEQY
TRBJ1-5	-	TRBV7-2	ASSFDRVSQPQH
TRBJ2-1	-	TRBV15	ATSRERRGQF
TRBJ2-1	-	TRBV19	ASGHNRQGRGTSEQF
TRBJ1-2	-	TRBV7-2	ASSILQGEDYGYT
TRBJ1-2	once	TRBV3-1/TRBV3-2	ASSQRVYGYT
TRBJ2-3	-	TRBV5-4	ASSKRDSTDTQY
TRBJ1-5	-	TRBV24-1	ATSDSGTGTYQPQH
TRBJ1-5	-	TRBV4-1	ASSQDQGMGQPQH
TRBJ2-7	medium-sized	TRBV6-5	ASSAPGDIYEQY
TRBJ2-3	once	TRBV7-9	ASSLSRPIRADTQY
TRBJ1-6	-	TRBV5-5	ASIRGQSNSPLH
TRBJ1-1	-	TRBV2	ASSEYGAGADTEAF
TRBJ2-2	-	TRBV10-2	ASSDQKNTGELF
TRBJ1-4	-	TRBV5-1	ASSSSTTNEKLF
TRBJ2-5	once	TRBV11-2	ASSLGGGSFETQY
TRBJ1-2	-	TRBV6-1	ASSEGTLTGYT
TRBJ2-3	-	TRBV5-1	ASSVSGGVTDTQY